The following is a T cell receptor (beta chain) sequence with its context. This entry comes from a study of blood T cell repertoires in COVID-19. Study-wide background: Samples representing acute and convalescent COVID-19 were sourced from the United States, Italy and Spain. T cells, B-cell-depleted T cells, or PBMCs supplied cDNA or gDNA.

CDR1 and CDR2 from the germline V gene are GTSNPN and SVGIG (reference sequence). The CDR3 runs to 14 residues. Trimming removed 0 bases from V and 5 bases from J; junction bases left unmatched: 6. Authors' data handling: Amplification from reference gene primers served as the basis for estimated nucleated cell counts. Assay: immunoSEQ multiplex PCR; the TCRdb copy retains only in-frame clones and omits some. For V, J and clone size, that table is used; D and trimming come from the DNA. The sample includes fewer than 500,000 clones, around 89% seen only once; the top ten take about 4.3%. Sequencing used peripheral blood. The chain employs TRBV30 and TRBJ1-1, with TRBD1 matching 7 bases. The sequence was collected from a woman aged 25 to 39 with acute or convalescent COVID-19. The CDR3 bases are TGTGCCTGGAGTGTACGGGCAGGGGGTACTGAAGCTTTCTTT. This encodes CAWSVRAGGTEAFF.